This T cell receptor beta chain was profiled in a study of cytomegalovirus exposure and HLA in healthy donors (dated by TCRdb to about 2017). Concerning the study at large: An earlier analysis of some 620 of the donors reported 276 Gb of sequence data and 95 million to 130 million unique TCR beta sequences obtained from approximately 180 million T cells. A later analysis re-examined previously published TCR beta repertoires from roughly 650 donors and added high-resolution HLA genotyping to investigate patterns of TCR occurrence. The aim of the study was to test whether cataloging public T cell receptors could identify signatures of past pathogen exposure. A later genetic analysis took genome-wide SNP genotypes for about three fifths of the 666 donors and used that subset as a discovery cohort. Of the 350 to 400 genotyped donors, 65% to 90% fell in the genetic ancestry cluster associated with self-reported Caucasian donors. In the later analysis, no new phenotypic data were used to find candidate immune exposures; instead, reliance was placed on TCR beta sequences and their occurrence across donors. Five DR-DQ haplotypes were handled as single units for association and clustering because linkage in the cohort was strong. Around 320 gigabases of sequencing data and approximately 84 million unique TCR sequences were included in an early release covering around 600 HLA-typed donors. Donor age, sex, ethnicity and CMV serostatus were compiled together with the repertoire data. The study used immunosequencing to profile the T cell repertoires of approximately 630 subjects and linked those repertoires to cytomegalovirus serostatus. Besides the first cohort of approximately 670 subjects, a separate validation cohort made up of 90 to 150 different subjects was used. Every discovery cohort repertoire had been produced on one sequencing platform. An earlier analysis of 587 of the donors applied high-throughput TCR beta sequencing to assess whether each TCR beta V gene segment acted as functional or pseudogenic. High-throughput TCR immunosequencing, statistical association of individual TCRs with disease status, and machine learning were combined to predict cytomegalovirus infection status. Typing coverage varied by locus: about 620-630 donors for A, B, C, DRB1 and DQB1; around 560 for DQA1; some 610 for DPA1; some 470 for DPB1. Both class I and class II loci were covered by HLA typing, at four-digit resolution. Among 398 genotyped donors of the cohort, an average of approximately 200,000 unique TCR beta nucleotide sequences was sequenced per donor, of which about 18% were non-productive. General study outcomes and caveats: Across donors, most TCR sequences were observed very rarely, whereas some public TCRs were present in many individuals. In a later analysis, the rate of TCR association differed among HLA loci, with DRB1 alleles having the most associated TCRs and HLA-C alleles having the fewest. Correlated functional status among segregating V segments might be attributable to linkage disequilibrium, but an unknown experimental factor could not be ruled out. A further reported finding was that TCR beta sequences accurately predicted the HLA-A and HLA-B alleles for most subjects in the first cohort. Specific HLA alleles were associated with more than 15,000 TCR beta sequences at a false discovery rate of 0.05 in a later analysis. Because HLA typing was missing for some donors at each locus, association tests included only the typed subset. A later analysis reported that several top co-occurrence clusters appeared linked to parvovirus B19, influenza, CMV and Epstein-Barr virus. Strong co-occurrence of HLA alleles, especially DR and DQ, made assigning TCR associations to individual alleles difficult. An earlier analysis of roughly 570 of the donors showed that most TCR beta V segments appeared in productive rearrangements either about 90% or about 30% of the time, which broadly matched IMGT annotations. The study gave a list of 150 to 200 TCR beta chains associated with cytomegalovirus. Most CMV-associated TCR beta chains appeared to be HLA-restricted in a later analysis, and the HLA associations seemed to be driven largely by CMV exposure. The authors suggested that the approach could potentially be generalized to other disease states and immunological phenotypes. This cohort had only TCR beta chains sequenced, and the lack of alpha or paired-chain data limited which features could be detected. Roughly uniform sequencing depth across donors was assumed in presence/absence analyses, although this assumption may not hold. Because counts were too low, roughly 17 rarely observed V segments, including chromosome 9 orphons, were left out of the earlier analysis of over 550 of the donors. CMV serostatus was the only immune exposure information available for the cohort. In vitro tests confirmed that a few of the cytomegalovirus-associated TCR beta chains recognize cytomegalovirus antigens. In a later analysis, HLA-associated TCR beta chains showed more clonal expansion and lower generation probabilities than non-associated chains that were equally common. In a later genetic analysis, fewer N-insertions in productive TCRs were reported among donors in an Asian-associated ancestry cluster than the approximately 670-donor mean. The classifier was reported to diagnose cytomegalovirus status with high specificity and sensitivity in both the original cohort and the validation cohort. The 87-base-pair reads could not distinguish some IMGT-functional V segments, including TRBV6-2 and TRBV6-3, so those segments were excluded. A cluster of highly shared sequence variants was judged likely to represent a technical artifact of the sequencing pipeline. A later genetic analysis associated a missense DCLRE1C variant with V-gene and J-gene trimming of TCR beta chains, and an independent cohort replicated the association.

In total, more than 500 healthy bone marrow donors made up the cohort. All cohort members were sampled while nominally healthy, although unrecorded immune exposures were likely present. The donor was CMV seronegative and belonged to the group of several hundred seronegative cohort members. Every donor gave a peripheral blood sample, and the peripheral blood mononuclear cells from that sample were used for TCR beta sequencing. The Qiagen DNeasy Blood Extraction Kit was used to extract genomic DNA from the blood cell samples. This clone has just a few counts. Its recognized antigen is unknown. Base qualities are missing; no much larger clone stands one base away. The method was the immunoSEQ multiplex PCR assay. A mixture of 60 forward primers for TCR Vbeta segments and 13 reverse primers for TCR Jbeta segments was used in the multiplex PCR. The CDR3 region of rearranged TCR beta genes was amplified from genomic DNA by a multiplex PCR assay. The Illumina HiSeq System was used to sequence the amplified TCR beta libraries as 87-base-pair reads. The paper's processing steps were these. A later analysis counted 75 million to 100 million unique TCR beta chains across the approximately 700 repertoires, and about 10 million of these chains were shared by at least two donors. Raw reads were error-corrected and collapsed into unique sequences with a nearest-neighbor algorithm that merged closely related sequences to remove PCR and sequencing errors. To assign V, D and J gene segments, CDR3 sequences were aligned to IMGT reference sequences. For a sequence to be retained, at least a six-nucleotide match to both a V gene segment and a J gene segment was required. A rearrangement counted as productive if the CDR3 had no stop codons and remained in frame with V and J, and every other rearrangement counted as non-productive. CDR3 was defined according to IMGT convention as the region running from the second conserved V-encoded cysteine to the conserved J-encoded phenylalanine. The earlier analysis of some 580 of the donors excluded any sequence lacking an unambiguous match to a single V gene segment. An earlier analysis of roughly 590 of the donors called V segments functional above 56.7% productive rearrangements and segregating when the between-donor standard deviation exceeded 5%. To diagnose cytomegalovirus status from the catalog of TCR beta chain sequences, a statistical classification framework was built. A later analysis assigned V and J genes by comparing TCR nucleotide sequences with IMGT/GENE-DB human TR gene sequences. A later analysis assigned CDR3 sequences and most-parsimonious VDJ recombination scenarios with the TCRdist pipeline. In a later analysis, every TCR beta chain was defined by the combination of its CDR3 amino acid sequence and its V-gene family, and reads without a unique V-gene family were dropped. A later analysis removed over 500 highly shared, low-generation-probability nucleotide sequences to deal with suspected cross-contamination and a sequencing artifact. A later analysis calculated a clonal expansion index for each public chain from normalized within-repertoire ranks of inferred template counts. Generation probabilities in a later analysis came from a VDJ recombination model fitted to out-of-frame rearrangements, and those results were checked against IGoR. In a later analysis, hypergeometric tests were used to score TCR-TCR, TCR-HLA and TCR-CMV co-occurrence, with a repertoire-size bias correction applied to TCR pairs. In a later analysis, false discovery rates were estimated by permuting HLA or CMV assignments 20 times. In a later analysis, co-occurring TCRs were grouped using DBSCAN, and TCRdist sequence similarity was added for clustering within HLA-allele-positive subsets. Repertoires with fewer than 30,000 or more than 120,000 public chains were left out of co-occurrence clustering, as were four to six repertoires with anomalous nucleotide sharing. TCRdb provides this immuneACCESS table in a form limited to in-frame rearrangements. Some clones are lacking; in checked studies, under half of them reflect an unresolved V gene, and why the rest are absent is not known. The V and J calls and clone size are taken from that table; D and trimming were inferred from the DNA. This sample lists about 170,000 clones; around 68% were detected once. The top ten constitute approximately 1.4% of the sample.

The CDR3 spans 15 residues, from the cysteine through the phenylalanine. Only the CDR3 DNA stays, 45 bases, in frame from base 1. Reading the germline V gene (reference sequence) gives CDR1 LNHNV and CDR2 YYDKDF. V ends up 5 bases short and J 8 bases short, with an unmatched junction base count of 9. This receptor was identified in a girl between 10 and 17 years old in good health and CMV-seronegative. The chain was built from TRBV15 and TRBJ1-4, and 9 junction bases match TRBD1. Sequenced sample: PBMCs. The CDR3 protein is CATSGPQGAREKLFF. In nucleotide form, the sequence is TGTGCCACCAGCGGACCACAGGGGGCAAGGGAAAAACTGTTTTTT.